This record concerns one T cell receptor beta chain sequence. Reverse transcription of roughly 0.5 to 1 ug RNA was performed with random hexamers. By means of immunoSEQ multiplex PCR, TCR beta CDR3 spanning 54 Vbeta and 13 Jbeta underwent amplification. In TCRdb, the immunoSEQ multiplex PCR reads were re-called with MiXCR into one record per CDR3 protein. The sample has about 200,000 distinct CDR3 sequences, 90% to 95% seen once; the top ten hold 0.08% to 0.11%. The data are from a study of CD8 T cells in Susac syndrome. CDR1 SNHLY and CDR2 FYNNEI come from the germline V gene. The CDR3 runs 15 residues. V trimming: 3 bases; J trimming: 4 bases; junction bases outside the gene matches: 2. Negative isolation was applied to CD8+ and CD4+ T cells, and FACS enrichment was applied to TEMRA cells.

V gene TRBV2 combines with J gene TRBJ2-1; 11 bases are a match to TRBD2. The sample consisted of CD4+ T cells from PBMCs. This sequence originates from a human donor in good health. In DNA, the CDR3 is TGTGCCAGCAGTGAGGCTAGCGGGGGGTACAATGAGCAGTTCTTC. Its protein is CASSEASGGYNEQFF.